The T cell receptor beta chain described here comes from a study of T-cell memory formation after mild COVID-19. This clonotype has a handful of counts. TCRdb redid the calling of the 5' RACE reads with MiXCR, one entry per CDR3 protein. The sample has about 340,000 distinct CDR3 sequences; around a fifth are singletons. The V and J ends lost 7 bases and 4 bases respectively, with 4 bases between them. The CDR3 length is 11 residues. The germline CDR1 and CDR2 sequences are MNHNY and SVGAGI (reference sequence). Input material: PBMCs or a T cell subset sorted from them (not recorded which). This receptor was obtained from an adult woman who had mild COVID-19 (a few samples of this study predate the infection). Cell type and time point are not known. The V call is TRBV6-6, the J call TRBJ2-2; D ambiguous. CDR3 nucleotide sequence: TGTGCCAGCACCACCACCGGGGAGCTGTTTTTT. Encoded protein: CASTTTGELFF.